The T cell receptor (beta chain) described here comes from a study of T cell responses to AZD1222 COVID-19 vaccine (dated by TCRdb to about 2021). About the investigation overall: AZD1222 recipients whose second dose came at about 4 weeks and those whose second dose came at about 12 weeks were combined into one group, since spike-specific TCR depth and breadth did not differ between the two schedules. TCR sequencing was performed for approximately 240 trial participants, of whom about 210 were given two doses of AZD1222 and approximately 25 were given two doses of MenACWY control vaccine. Trial participants were enrolled by age into subgroups of 18-55, 56-69 and 70-plus years, and roughly 150, 30 and 60 TCR-sequenced participants, respectively, were included in these subgroups.

What the authors observed across the whole study: Epitopes outside the regions mutated in the B.1.351 and B.1.1.7 variants were reportedly recognized by nearly half of the unique spike-specific TCRs. Most participants were white British and females outnumbered males, and the authors suggested that clonal diversity may have been underestimated. Conclusions about previously exposed vaccinees are limited because only a handful of AZD1222 recipients were SARS-CoV-2 seropositive at baseline. No day 14 peak-response samples were available, so repertoires were characterized only after the peak T cell response. The 56-69-year group was small, and its depth increase did not reach significance, likely because of low power. The whole spike protein was spanned by vaccine-associated CD4 TCRs, and dominant responses were seen in regions 160-218 and 743-854. After two AZD1222 doses, spike-specific TCR breadth and depth were significantly higher than at day 0 and than in MenACWY recipients.

The CDR3 regions of human TCRbeta chains were analyzed by immunosequencing. In the original analysis: Repertoire TCRs were checked for matches against a reference library of SARS-CoV-2-specific TCRs that had been generated using the MIRA antigen-specificity platform. Breadth was defined as the fraction of unique TCRs that were SARS-CoV-2-associated, and depth was defined as the fraction of total T cells that were SARS-CoV-2-associated. Using the MIRA data, each spike-specific TCR was mapped to the spike region that the TCR reacts to and placed in a CD4 or CD8 class. Log10-transformed breadth and depth values were compared by one-way ANOVA with Sidak's multiple comparisons tests. As stored in TCRdb, this immuneACCESS dataset retains in-frame rearrangements with V and J assigned. A fraction of the clones does not appear; measured against another copy, unresolved V genes explain less than half of the discrepancy, and the remainder lacks a known reason. That table gives V, J and clone size, and the DNA gave D and trimming. The sample records 90,000 to 120,000 clones, more than 85% of which are singletons. The ten largest clones take up 5% of the sample.

As to this clone: Its antigen specificity is not known. The input lacks base qualities; no much larger clone sits a single base away.

V was cut back by 4 bases and J by 1 base, leaving a gap of 8 bases between them. Including the terminal cysteine and phenylalanine, the CDR3 comprises 13 residues. Just CDR3 DNA is preserved here, 39 bases in frame from base 1. CDR1 SQVTM and CDR2 ANQGSEA are derived from the germline V gene. The time point label for this specimen denotes: baseline before first vaccination. Vaccinee samples came from UK trials COV001 and COV002, including a single-blind randomized controlled phase 2/3 trial of AZD1222 (ChAdOx1 nCoV-19) in healthy adults. For TCRbeta chain sequencing, PBMC samples were collected from trial participants at day 0 and at day 28 after the second dose.

The rearranged segments are TRBV29-1 and TRBJ2-1, and TRBD2 may be the D gene, going by 5 matching bases. This receptor was taken from an adult in good health. Sequencing was performed on peripheral blood, taken on day 0 of AZD1222 vaccination. The DNA sequence follows: TGCAGCGTTGTCCGCGGGTCCTACAATGAGCAGTTCTTC. It encodes CSVVRGSYNEQFF.